This T cell receptor (beta chain) was found in a study of OX40 agonist ivuxolimab in advanced cancers. Study background: Each patient was given ivuxolimab into a vein every 2 weeks, at 0.01 to 10 mg/kg.

The method was immunoSEQ multiplex PCR; TCRdb's version includes in-frame clones alone and lacks a portion of them. The data show about 77,000 clones, 83% seen once. The length of the CDR3 is 13 residues. Germline-derived CDR1 and CDR2 are LNHNV and YYDKDF (reference sequence). Trimming took off 11 bases at V and 4 bases at J, with 17 bases between the two ends. This material consisted of CD4+ or CD8+ T cells sorted from blood, taken in a trial of the OX40 agonist ivuxolimab. The gene calls are TRBV15 and TRBJ1-2; tentative D call: TRBD1 (5 bases). This TCR derives from an adult with an advanced solid tumor such as melanoma, head and neck, liver or kidney cancer. CDR3: CAAHRTPSYGYTF. CDR3 sequence (DNA): TGTGCCGCACATAGGACACCATCCTATGGCTACACCTTC.